These T cell receptor beta chains were read from a single sample in a study of shared clonotypes between healthy human individuals. Produced via immunoSEQ multiplex PCR; TCRdb's table is partial and in-frame only. There are more than 600,000 clones in the sample; 90% to 95% occur only once, and approximately 22% lies in the top ten. Sequencing was performed on naive CD8+ T cells sorted from blood. The receptors come from a man under 40 in good health. CDR3s include the opening cysteine and the closing phenylalanine or tryptophan. A D gene is named only where the DNA matches it firmly. The size of a clone is reported for some rows only, either as once, few or many, or as a class for expanded clones.

CDR3	DNA	size	V	D	J	length
CASSLLGEYADTQYF	TGTGCCAGCAGTTTATTAGGGGAGTACGCAGATACGCAGTATTTT	.	TRBV28	.	TRBJ2-3	15
CASSFSGHSYNEQFF	TGTGCCAGCAGCTTTAGCGGTCACTCCTACAATGAGCAGTTCTTC	.	TRBV7-9	.	TRBJ2-1	15
CSVIAGVSGETQYF	TGCAGCGTGATAGCGGGAGTGTCGGGAGAGACCCAGTACTTC	.	TRBV29-1	TRBD2	TRBJ2-5	14
CASSHFQDLDYEQYF	TGCGCCAGCAGTCATTTTCAAGACTTGGACTACGAGCAGTACTTC	.	TRBV23-1	.	TRBJ2-7	15
CASSLESSGSFYEQYF	TGTGCCAGCAGCTTAGAATCTAGCGGGAGTTTCTACGAGCAGTACTTC	.	TRBV7-9	TRBD2	TRBJ2-7	16
CASSPSAGEVRNIQYF	TGTGCCAGCAGTCCCTCGGCAGGGGAAGTTCGAAACATTCAGTACTTC	.	TRBV27	.	TRBJ2-4	16
CASSSYRQANEQFF	TGTGCCAGCAGCTCCTACAGACAGGCCAATGAGCAGTTCTTC	.	TRBV7-9	.	TRBJ2-1	14
CASSLELTGSQETQYF	TGTGCCAGCAGCTTAGAGCTTACAGGGTCTCAAGAGACCCAGTACTTC	.	TRBV11-2	.	TRBJ2-5	16
CASSLRDGTLSNQPQHF	TGTGCCAGCAGCTTAAGGGACGGAACCCTTAGCAATCAGCCCCAGCATTTT	.	TRBV7-8	.	TRBJ1-5	17
CASSRGTGELFF	TGTGCCAGCAGCAGAGGAACCGGGGAGCTGTTTTTT	.	TRBV6-5	.	TRBJ2-2	12
CASSLENQPQHF	TGTGCCAGCAGCTTAGAGAATCAGCCCCAGCATTTT	.	TRBV5-4	.	TRBJ1-5	12
CASSENGLAGATDTQYF	TGTGCCAGCAGTGAAAACGGACTAGCGGGAGCAACAGATACGCAGTATTTT	.	TRBV6-1	TRBD2	TRBJ2-3	17
CASSSLRDSITDTQYF	TGTGCCAGCAGTTCTCTCCGGGACTCCATCACAGATACGCAGTATTTT	once	TRBV27	.	TRBJ2-3	16
CASSIQGGTDTQYF	TGTGCCAGCAGTATACAGGGGGGCACAGATACGCAGTATTTT	.	TRBV7-8	TRBD1	TRBJ2-3	14
CASSLGGVGYEQYF	TGTGCCAGCAGCCTCGGGGGGGTCGGATACGAGCAGTACTTC	.	TRBV11-3	TRBD2	TRBJ2-7	14
CSVEGNPGQGAGEQYF	TGCAGCGTTGAAGGAAACCCGGGACAGGGGGCCGGGGAGCAGTACTTC	.	TRBV29-1	TRBD1	TRBJ2-7	16
CASSAYTSGEQFF	TGCGCCAGCAGCGCGTACACTAGCGGTGAGCAGTTCTTC	once	TRBV5-1	TRBD2	TRBJ2-1	13
CASGGDGGRETQYF	TGTGCCAGCGGAGGAGACGGGGGCCGTGAGACCCAGTACTTC	.	TRBV2	.	TRBJ2-5	14
CASSWQVAYEQYF	TGTGCCAGCAGCTGGCAGGTCGCCTACGAGCAGTACTTC	.	TRBV11-2	.	TRBJ2-7	13
CASGVSSYEQYF	TGTGCCAGCGGGGTGAGCTCCTACGAGCAGTACTTC	few	TRBV27	.	TRBJ2-7	12
CASSDGGKSTDTQYF	TGTGCCAGCAGTGACGGCGGGAAAAGCACAGATACGCAGTATTTT	.	TRBV6-4	.	TRBJ2-3	15
CAWSLWTANYGYTF	TGTGCCTGGAGCCTATGGACAGCTAACTATGGCTACACCTTC	.	TRBV30	.	TRBJ1-2	14
CATSSGQGTIYNEQFF	TGTGCCACCAGCAGCGGACAGGGGACGATTTACAATGAGCAGTTCTTC	.	TRBV15	TRBD1	TRBJ2-1	16
CASSQDRAGQWYEQYF	TGCGCCAGCAGCCAAGATCGGGCGGGACAGTGGTACGAGCAGTACTTC	.	TRBV4-3	.	TRBJ2-7	16
CASSHFAEAFF	TGTGCCAGCAGCCATTTCGCTGAAGCTTTCTTT	few	TRBV16	.	TRBJ1-1	11
CASRGRLAGNYEQYF	TGTGCCAGCAGGGGAAGGCTAGCGGGGAACTACGAGCAGTACTTC	.	TRBV27	TRBD2	TRBJ2-7	15
CASSLLWDPMDYTF	TGTGCCAGCAGCTTGTTGTGGGATCCCATGGACTACACCTTC	.	TRBV5-4	.	TRBJ1-2	14
CASSRQGGEETQYF	TGTGCCAGCAGCCGACAGGGAGGAGAAGAGACCCAGTACTTC	.	TRBV7-9	.	TRBJ2-5	14
CASSGFHPAGGAAYEQYF	TGTGCCAGCAGTGGATTTCATCCAGCGGGAGGGGCCGCCTACGAGCAGTACTTC	.	TRBV2	TRBD2	TRBJ2-7	18
CATKGGPNEQFF	TGTGCCACCAAAGGCGGTCCGAATGAGCAGTTCTTC	.	TRBV7-8	.	TRBJ2-1	12
CASSLTQLGQGAGTGELFF	TGCGCCAGCAGCTTGACTCAATTGGGACAGGGGGCCGGCACCGGGGAGCTGTTTTTT	once	TRBV5-1	TRBD1	TRBJ2-2	19
CSVTRQGAYGYTF	TGCAGCGTCACCCGACAGGGGGCTTATGGCTACACCTTC	.	TRBV29-1	TRBD1	TRBJ1-2	13
CASKWSSGTRDEQFF	TGTGCCAGTAAGTGGTCTAGCGGGACGCGGGATGAGCAGTTCTTC	.	TRBV19	TRBD2	TRBJ2-1	15
CASSSGQGAGELFF	TGTGCCAGCAGCTCGGGACAGGGGGCCGGGGAGCTGTTTTTT	.	TRBV7-8	TRBD1	TRBJ2-2	14
CSVEGHRNPSSYNEQFF	TGCAGCGTTGAGGGTCACAGGAATCCCAGCTCCTACAATGAGCAGTTCTTC	.	TRBV29-1	.	TRBJ2-1	17
CASSIGLVAGQFF	TGTGCCAGTAGTATAGGATTGGTAGCGGGACAGTTCTTC	medium-sized	TRBV19	TRBD2	TRBJ2-1	13
CASSISNVYSEQFF	TGTGCCAGTAGTATATCCAACGTGTATAGTGAGCAGTTCTTC	.	TRBV19	.	TRBJ2-1	14
CASSSDRGSSGANVLTF	TGCGCCAGCAGCTCTGACAGGGGGAGCTCTGGGGCCAACGTCCTGACTTTC	.	TRBV5-1	TRBD1	TRBJ2-6	17
CASSQERGAIVPQHF	TGCGCCAGCAGCCAAGAGCGGGGTGCCATAGTGCCCCAGCATTTT	.	TRBV4-3	.	TRBJ1-5	15
CASSLSDRLREAFF	TGTGCCAGCAGTTTATCCGACAGGCTACGTGAAGCTTTCTTT	.	TRBV27	.	TRBJ1-1	14
CASSGGQGFADTQYF	TGTGCCAGTAGTGGGGGACAGGGCTTCGCAGATACGCAGTATTTT	.	TRBV19	TRBD1	TRBJ2-3	15
CASSEVLYEQYF	TGTGCCAGCAGTGAGGTACTCTACGAGCAGTACTTC	few	TRBV6-1	.	TRBJ2-7	12
CASSFRRGNEQFF	TGTGCCAGCAGTTTCCGCAGGGGCAATGAGCAGTTCTTC	.	TRBV28	.	TRBJ2-1	13
CASSLLGGGNEQYF	TGTGCCAGCAGCTTACTAGGTGGGGGTAACGAGCAGTACTTC	.	TRBV11-2	.	TRBJ2-7	14
CASSSLPYEQYF	TGTGCCAGCAGCTCACTCCCGTACGAGCAGTACTTC	few	TRBV7-9	.	TRBJ2-7	12
CASSLPPGQGSNQPQHF	TGTGCCAGCTCGCTCCCCCCGGGACAGGGTAGCAATCAGCCCCAGCATTTT	.	TRBV2	TRBD1	TRBJ1-5	17
CASSEGGTDYGYTF	TGTGCCAGCAGTGAAGGCGGGACAGACTATGGCTACACCTTC	.	TRBV6-1	TRBD1	TRBJ1-2	14
CASSQDLDRGTYEQYF	TGTGCCAGCAGCCAAGATTTGGACAGGGGTACCTACGAGCAGTACTTC	once	TRBV4-2	TRBD1	TRBJ2-7	16
CASRGGTGELFF	TGTGCCAGCCGTGGTGGGACCGGGGAGCTGTTTTTT	.	TRBV11-1	.	TRBJ2-2	12
CASSYVAGENTGELFF	TGTGCCAGCAGTTATGTAGCGGGAGAAAACACCGGGGAGCTGTTTTTT	.	TRBV6-5	TRBD2	TRBJ2-2	16
CASSGWGVGNTIYF	TGTGCCAGCAGTGGCTGGGGGGTTGGAAACACCATATATTTT	.	TRBV7-9	.	TRBJ1-3	14
CASSPGTSGRVLQYF	TGTGCCAGCAGTCCCGGGACTAGCGGGAGAGTCCTACAGTACTTC	.	TRBV27	TRBD2	TRBJ2-7	15
CASRSGTESYGYTF	TGTGCCAGCAGGTCCGGGACAGAATCTTATGGCTACACCTTC	once	TRBV2	TRBD1	TRBJ1-2	14
CASTSQGNEQYF	TGTGCCAGCACCTCACAGGGAAACGAGCAGTACTTC	.	TRBV27	.	TRBJ2-7	12
CASSIGPSGHYDGYTF	TGTGCCAGTAGTATAGGGCCCTCGGGACATTACGATGGCTACACCTTC	.	TRBV19	.	TRBJ1-2	16
CASSLNTNQPQHF	TGTGCCAGCAGTTTAAACACCAATCAGCCCCAGCATTTT	.	TRBV28	.	TRBJ1-5	13
CASGPGQGNQPQHF	TGTGCCAGCGGACCCGGACAGGGGAATCAGCCCCAGCATTTT	.	TRBV7-8	TRBD1	TRBJ1-5	14